The clone carrying this T cell receptor beta chain showed up just a few times. Its antigen is as yet unknown. Trimming removed 7 bases at V and 0 bases at J, with 9 bases between. This CDR3 spans 13 amino acids. The V gene's germline CDR1 is MNHEY and CDR2 SMNVEV (reference sequence). TCRdb re-analysed the 5' RACE reads in MiXCR, keeping a single row per CDR3 protein. The sample yields 200,000 to 300,000 distinct CDR3 sequences, roughly a tenth seen once. This sample is drawn from a study of identical twins. The study, taken as a whole, reports: Cross-sectional statistical analysis was relied on for the conclusions, without the same donors being followed. Invariant MAIT and iNKT cells are populations that could partly confound zero-insertion analyses. Researchers reported weaker excess twin sharing in beta out-of-frame sequences. Abundant beta clonotypes from cord blood had fewer insertions, unlike memory repertoires, which showed none.

Sequencing input: memory T cells sorted from blood. The sequence was collected from a man in his fifties in good health. The chain joins TRBV27 to TRBJ1-1, with D perhaps matching TRBD1 (6 bases). CDR3 nucleotides: TGTGCCAGCAAGGGGGTAATGAACACTGAAGCTTTCTTT. Protein sequence: CASKGVMNTEAFF.